This is a list of T cell receptor beta chains from one sample in a study of blood T cell repertoires in COVID-19. The table came from immunoSEQ multiplex PCR; TCRdb's copy has only in-frame clones and leaves some out. This table has over 150,000 clones, 70% to 90% appearing once. Sample: peripheral blood. The source is a woman aged 80 or older with COVID-19, enrolled during active disease. Each CDR3 is given with its conserved first and last residue. A D gene is named only where the DNA matches it firmly. The listing skips clone size in some rows; elsewhere it reads once, few, many or a size class.

J gene: TRBJ2-5; clone size: few; V gene: TRBV6-5; D gene: TRBD2; CDR3 DNA: TGTGCCAGCAGTTCCCCGACTAGCGGGATCGAGACCCAGTACTTC; CDR3 protein: CASSSPTSGIETQYF
J gene: TRBJ2-5; clone size: once; V gene: TRBV5-4; D gene: TRBD1; CDR3 DNA: TGTGCCAGCAGCCCAGGGGGCCGGTTTTCAGAGACCCAGTACTTC; CDR3 protein: CASSPGGRFSETQYF
J gene: TRBJ1-2; clone size: .; V gene: TRBV12-3/TRBV12-4; D gene: .; CDR3 DNA: TGTGCCAGCAGTTTCCAGGCACACTATGGCTACACCTTC; CDR3 protein: CASSFQAHYGYTF
J gene: TRBJ2-2; clone size: .; V gene: TRBV9; D gene: TRBD1; CDR3 DNA: TGTGCCAGCAGCCCCCGGACAGGGCCAACCGGGGAGCTGTTTTTT; CDR3 protein: CASSPRTGPTGELFF
J gene: TRBJ1-2; clone size: few; V gene: TRBV6-5; D gene: .; CDR3 DNA: TGTGCCAGCAGTCCAGACAGCTATGGCTACACCTTC; CDR3 protein: CASSPDSYGYTF
J gene: TRBJ1-4; clone size: .; V gene: TRBV19; D gene: TRBD1; CDR3 DNA: TGTGCCAGTAGTATTGGGACAGGGGGCGAAAAACTGTTTTTT; CDR3 protein: CASSIGTGGEKLFF
J gene: TRBJ1-2; clone size: .; V gene: TRBV6-5; D gene: .; CDR3 DNA: TGTGCCACCGCGTCGGTCTATGGCTACACCTTC; CDR3 protein: CATASVYGYTF
J gene: TRBJ1-1; clone size: .; V gene: TRBV28; D gene: .; CDR3 DNA: TGTGCCAGCAGTACCCAGAGGGGGACCAACACTGAAGCTTTCTTT; CDR3 protein: CASSTQRGTNTEAFF
J gene: TRBJ1-4; clone size: .; V gene: TRBV28; D gene: .; CDR3 DNA: TGTGCCAGCAGTAGGGGTGGGGCTAATGAAAAACTGTTTTTT; CDR3 protein: CASSRGGANEKLFF
J gene: TRBJ1-1; clone size: .; V gene: TRBV28; D gene: .; CDR3 DNA: TGTGCCAGCAGTTTAGAGTTCAGGGAGGGAGCTTTCTTT; CDR3 protein: CASSLEFREGAFF
J gene: TRBJ1-1; clone size: once; V gene: TRBV5-1; D gene: TRBD1; CDR3 DNA: TGCGCCAGCAGTTGGGGGCAGGGGGCGGGTGAAGCTTTCTTT; CDR3 protein: CASSWGQGAGEAFF
J gene: TRBJ1-3; clone size: .; V gene: TRBV4-1; D gene: .; CDR3 DNA: TGCGCCAGCAGCCCCGGGCTCCGGGGAAGCTCTGGAAACACCATATATTTT; CDR3 protein: CASSPGLRGSSGNTIYF
J gene: TRBJ2-5; clone size: .; V gene: TRBV5-1; D gene: .; CDR3 DNA: TGCGCCAGCAGCACGTCTAGGGGTACTCAAGAGACCCAGTACTTC; CDR3 protein: CASSTSRGTQETQYF
J gene: TRBJ2-4; clone size: .; V gene: TRBV3-1/TRBV3-2; D gene: TRBD2; CDR3 DNA: TGTGCCAGCAGCCTTTCGGCGGGGGGCGGAAACATTCAGTACTTC; CDR3 protein: CASSLSAGGGNIQYF
J gene: TRBJ1-1; clone size: once; V gene: TRBV18; D gene: .; CDR3 DNA: TGTGCCAGCTCACCACGGTCAGAGACTTCGAACACTGAAGCTTTCTTT; CDR3 protein: CASSPRSETSNTEAFF
J gene: TRBJ2-7; clone size: .; V gene: TRBV2; D gene: TRBD2; CDR3 DNA: TGTGCCAGCAGCGGGGTCAACAGGGGCTTAGGGACTAGCGGTGACTACGAGCAGTACTTC; CDR3 protein: CASSGVNRGLGTSGDYEQYF
J gene: TRBJ1-2; clone size: .; V gene: TRBV7-8; D gene: TRBD1; CDR3 DNA: TGTGCCAGCAGCGAATCCCCTCCAGGGGGCGCTTACGGCTACACCTTC; CDR3 protein: CASSESPPGGAYGYTF
J gene: TRBJ1-1; clone size: .; V gene: TRBV4-1; D gene: .; CDR3 DNA: TGCGCCAGCAGCCAAGATATGGTTGGGCGCCAGAACACTGAAGCTTTCTTT; CDR3 protein: CASSQDMVGRQNTEAFF
J gene: TRBJ2-2; clone size: .; V gene: TRBV5-6; D gene: .; CDR3 DNA: TGTGCCAGCAGCTTGGGTGGGAGAGCCACCGGGGAGCTGTTTTTT; CDR3 protein: CASSLGGRATGELFF
J gene: TRBJ1-5; clone size: once; V gene: TRBV25-1; D gene: .; CDR3 DNA: TGTGCCAGCAGAAGGCGGGACCGGCAGCCCCAGCATTTT; CDR3 protein: CASRRRDRQPQHF
J gene: TRBJ1-6; clone size: .; V gene: TRBV20-1; D gene: .; CDR3 DNA: TGCAGTGCTAGTAGGGGTCCGAGTAATTCACCCCTCCACTTT; CDR3 protein: CSASRGPSNSPLHF
J gene: TRBJ1-4; clone size: .; V gene: TRBV7-9; D gene: .; CDR3 DNA: TGTGCCAGCAGCTCCCAGACAGGAGCCAATGAAAAACTGTTTTTT; CDR3 protein: CASSSQTGANEKLFF
J gene: TRBJ2-5; clone size: .; V gene: TRBV15; D gene: .; CDR3 DNA: TGTGCCACCAGCAGAGATTGGGGACTTAGTGAGACCCAGTACTTC; CDR3 protein: CATSRDWGLSETQYF
J gene: TRBJ1-5; clone size: .; V gene: TRBV21-1; D gene: .; CDR3 DNA: TGTGCCAGCAGCAAAGAAAGAGGGTGCAGGACAGGCTATAGCAATCAGCCCCAGCATTTT; CDR3 protein: CASSKERGCRTGYSNQPQHF